This T cell receptor beta chain was identified during a study of blood T cell repertoires in COVID-19. Study-level background: Whether acute or convalescent, the COVID-19 samples came from the United States, Italy and Spain. In each case, the material was cDNA or gDNA derived from T cells, B-cell-depleted T cells, or PBMCs.

Per the authors' pipeline: Amplification of reference gene primers provided the estimated nucleated cell counts. The assay was immunoSEQ multiplex PCR, and TCRdb's table has in-frame clones only and misses some. V and J calls and clone size are copied from that table; D and trimming were computed from the DNA. The data show 150,000 to 200,000 clones, 60% to 80% seen once. The CDR3 is made up of 14 amino acids. Germline V gives CDR1 SEHNR, CDR2 FQNEAQ (reference sequence). J lost 4 bases, V lost 3 bases, and 3 bases had no gene match. This receptor was obtained from a man aged 60 to 75 with active or convalescent COVID-19. This chain joins TRBV7-9 and TRBJ2-3; 8 bases are shared with TRBD2. Input material: peripheral blood. CDR3 loop: CASSLREVADTQYF. The CDR3, as DNA: TGTGCCAGCAGCTTGCGGGAGGTCGCAGATACGCAGTATTTT.